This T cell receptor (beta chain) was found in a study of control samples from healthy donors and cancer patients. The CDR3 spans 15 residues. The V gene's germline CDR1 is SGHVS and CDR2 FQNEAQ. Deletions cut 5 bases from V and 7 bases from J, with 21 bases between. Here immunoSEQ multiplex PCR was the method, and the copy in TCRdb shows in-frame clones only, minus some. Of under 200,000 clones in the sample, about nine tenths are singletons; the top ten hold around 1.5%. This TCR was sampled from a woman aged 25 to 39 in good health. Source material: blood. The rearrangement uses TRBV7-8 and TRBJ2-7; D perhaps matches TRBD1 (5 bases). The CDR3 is CASSKQEIWKGEQYF. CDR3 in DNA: TGTGCCAGCAGCAAACAGGAAATTTGGAAAGGGGAGCAGTACTTC.